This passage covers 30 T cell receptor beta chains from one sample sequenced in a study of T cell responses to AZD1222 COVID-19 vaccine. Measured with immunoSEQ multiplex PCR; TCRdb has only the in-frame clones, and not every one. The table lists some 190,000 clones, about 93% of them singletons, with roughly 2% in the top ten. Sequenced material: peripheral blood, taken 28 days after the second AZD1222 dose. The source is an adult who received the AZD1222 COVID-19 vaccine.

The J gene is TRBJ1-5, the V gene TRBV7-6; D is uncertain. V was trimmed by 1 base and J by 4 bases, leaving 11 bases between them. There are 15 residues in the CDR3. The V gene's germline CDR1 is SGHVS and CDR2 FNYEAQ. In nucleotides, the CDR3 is TGTGCCAGCAGCTTAGGGACTTACGGTAATCAGCCCCAGCATTTT. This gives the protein CASSLGTYGNQPQHF.

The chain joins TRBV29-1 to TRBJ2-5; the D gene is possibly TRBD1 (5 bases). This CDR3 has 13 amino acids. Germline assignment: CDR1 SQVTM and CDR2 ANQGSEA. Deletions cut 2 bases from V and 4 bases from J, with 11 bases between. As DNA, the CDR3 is TGCAGCGTTGAAAAGGACAAAGTAGAGACCCAGTACTTC. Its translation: CSVEKDKVETQYF.

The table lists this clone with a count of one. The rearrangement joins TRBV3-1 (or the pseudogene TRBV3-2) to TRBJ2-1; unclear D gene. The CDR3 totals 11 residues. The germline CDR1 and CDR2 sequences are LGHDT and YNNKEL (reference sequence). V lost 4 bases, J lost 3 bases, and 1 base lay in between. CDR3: CASSLYNEQFF. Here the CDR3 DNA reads TGTGCCAGCAGCCTCTACAATGAGCAGTTCTTC.

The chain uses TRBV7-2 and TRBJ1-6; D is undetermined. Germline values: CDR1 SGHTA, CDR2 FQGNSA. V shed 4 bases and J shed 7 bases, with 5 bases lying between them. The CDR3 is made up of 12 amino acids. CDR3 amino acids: CASSSQNSPLHF. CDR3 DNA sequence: TGTGCCAGCAGCTCGCAGAATTCACCCCTCCACTTT. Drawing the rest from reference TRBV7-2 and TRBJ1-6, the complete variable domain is GAGVSQSPSNKVTEKGKDVELRCDPISGHTALYWYRQSLGQGLEFLIYFQGNSAPDKSGLPSDRFSAERTGGSVSTLTIQRTQQEDSAVYLCASSSQNSPLHFGNGTRLTVT.

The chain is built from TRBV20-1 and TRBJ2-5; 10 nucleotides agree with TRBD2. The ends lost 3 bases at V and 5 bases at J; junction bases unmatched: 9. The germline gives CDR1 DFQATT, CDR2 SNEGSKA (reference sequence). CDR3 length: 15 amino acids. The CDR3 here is CSASGSSGRVETQYF. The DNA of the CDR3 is TGCAGTGCTAGTGGGTCTAGCGGGAGAGTGGAGACCCAGTACTTC.

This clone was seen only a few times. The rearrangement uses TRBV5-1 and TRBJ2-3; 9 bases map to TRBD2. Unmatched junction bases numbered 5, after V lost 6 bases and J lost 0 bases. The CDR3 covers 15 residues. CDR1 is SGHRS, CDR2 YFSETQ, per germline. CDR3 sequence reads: CASNIAGVSTDTQYF. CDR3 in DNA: TGCGCCAGCAATATAGCGGGAGTAAGCACAGATACGCAGTATTTT.

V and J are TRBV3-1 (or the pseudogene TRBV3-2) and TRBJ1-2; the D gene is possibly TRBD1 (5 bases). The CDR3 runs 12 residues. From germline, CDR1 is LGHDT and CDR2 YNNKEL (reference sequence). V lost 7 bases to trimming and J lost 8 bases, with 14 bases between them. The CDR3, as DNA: TGTGCCAGCAACTCAGGGACCTTGGGCTACACCTTC. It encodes CASNSGTLGYTF.

This CDR3 reads CASRLNEKLFF. CDR3 bases: TGTGCCAGTAGGCTGAATGAAAAACTGTTTTTT. This rearrangement joins TRBV19 to TRBJ1-4; D uncertain. Germline loops: CDR1 LNHDA, CDR2 SQIVND (reference sequence). This CDR3 contains 11 residues. The V gene lost 6 bases and the J gene lost 5 bases, with 4 bases spanning the gap.

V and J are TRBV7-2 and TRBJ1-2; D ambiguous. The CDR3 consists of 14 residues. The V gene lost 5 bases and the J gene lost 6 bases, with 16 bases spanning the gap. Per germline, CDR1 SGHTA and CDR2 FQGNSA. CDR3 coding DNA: TGTGCCAGCAGCCCCTCCCTGGCAGCTGATGGCTACACCTTC. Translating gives CASSPSLAADGYTF.

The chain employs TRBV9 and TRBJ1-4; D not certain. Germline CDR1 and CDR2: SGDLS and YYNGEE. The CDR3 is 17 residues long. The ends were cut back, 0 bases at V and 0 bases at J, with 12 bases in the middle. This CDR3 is CASSVDPSVATNEKLFF. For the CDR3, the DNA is TGTGCCAGCAGCGTAGACCCTTCCGTAGCAACTAATGAAAAACTGTTTTTT.

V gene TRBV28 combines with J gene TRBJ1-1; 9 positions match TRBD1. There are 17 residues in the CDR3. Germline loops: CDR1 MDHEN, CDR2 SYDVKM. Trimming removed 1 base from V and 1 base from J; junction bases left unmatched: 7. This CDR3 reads CASSLSAGTGRNTEAFF. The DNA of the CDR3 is TGTGCCAGCAGTTTATCGGCCGGGACAGGGAGGAACACTGAAGCTTTCTTT.

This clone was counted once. CDR3 amino acids: CASSSPNSARSADTQYF. CDR3 DNA: TGTGCCAGCAGTTCTCCCAACTCAGCGAGGTCGGCAGATACGCAGTATTTT. The chain has TRBV27 and TRBJ2-3, with D unresolved. Trimming cost V 4 bases and J 4 bases, with 21 bases left between them. The CDR3 length is 17 residues. Germline CDR1 reads MNHEY; CDR2 reads SMNVEV (reference sequence).

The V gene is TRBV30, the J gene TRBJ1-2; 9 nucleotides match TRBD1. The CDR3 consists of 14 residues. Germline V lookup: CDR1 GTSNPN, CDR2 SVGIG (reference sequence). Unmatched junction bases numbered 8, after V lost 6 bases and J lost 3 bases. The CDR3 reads CACQGQGNDYGYTF. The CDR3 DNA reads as TGTGCCTGCCAGGGACAGGGAAATGACTATGGCTACACCTTC.

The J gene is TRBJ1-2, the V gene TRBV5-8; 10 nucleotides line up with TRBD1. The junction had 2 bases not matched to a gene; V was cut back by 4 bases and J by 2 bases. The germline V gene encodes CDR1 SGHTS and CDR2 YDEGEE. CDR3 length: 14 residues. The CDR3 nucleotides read TGTGCCAGCAGCGAGGACAGGGGGAACTATGGCTACACCTTC. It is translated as CASSEDRGNYGYTF. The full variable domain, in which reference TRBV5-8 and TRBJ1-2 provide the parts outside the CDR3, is EAGVTQSPTHLIKTRGQQATLRCSPISGHTSVYWYQQALGLGLQFLLWYDEGEERNRGNFPPRFSGRQFPNYSSELNVNALELEDSALYLCASSEDRGNYGYTFGSGTRLTVV.

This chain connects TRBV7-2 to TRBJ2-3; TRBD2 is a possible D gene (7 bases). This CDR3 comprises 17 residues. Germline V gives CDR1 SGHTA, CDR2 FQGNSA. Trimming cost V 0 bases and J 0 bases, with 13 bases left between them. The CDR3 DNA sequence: TGTGCCAGCAGCTTAGCGGGGGGGCCCAGAAGCACAGATACGCAGTATTTT. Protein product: CASSLAGGPRSTDTQYF.

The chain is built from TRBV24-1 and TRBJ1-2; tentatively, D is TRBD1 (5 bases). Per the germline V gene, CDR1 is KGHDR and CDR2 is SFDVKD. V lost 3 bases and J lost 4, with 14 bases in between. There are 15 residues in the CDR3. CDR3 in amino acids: CATSDRGTASYGYTF. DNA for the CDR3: TGTGCCACCAGTGATCGTGGGACGGCAAGCTATGGCTACACCTTC.

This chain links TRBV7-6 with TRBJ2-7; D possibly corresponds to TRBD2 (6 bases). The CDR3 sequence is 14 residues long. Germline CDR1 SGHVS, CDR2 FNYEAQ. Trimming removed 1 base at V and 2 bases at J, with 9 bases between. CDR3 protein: CASSLDAGTYEQYF. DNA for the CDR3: TGTGCCAGCAGCTTAGATGCGGGGACCTACGAGCAGTACTTC.

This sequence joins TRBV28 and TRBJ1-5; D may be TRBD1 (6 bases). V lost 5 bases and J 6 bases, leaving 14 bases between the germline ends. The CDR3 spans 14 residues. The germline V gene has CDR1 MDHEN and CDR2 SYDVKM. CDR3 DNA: TGTGCCAGCAGTCCGGGGGGCGGTCCTCAGCCCCAGCATTTT. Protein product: CASSPGGGPQPQHF.

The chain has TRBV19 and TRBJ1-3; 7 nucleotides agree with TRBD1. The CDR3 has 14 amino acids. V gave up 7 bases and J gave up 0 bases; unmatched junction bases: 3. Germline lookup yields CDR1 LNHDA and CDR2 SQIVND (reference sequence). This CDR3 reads CASKGAFSGNTIYF. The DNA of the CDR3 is TGTGCCAGTAAGGGGGCCTTCTCTGGAAACACCATATATTTT. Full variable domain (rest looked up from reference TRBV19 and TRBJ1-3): DGGITQSPKYLFRKEGQNVTLSCEQNLNHDAMYWYRQDPGQGLRLIYYSQIVNDFQKGDIAEGYSVSREKKESFPLTVTSAQKNPTAFYLCASKGAFSGNTIYFGEGSWLTVV.

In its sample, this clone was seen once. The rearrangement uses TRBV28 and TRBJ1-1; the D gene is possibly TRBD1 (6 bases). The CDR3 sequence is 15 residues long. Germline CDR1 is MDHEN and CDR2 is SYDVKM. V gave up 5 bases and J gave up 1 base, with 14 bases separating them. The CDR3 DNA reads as TGTGCCAGCAGTCAAAGGACAGCTAAGAACACTGAAGCTTTCTTT. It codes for CASSQRTAKNTEAFF.

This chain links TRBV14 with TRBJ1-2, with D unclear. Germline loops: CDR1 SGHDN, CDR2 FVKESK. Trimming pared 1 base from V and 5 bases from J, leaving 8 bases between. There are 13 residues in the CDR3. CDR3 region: CASSQARLYGYTF. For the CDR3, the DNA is TGTGCCAGCAGCCAAGCCAGGCTATATGGCTACACCTTC.

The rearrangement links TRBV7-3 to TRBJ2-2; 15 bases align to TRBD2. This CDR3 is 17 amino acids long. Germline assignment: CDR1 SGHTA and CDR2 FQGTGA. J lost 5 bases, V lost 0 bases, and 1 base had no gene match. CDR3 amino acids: CASSLTGLAGGTGELFF. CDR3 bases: TGTGCCAGCAGCTTAACAGGACTAGCGGGAGGGACCGGGGAGCTGTTTTTT.

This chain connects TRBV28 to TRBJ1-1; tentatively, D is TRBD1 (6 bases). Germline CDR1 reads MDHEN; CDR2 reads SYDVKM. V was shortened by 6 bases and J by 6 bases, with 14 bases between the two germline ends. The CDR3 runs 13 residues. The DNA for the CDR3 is TGTGCCAGCAGCACCCGTGGGGGCGCTGAAGCTTTCTTT. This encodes CASSTRGGAEAFF.

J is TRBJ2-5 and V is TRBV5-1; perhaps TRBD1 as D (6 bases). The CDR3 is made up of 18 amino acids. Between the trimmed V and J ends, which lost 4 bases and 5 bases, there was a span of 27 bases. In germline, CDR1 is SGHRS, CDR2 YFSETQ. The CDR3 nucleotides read TGCGCCAGCAGCCCAAGCCGAATCCGGGACAATATCGGGGAGACCCAGTACTTC. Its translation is CASSPSRIRDNIGETQYF.

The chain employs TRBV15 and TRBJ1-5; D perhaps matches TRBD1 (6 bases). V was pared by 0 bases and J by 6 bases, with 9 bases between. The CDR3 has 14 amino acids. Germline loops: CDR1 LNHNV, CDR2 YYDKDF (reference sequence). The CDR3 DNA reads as TGTGCCACCAGCAGAGATACAGGGCTTCAGCCCCAGCATTTT. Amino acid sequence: CATSRDTGLQPQHF.

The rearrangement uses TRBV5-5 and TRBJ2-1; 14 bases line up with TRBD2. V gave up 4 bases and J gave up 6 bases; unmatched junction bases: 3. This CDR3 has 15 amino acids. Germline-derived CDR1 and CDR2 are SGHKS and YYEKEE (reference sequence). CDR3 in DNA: TGTGCCAGCAGCGGGACTAGCGGGGGAACCAATGAGCAGTTCTTC. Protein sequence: CASSGTSGGTNEQFF.

CDR3 loop: CASSPAGYNTEAFF. The CDR3 DNA is TGTGCCAGCAGCCCAGCCGGTTATAACACTGAAGCTTTCTTT. The chain uses TRBV3-1 (or the pseudogene TRBV3-2) and TRBJ1-1, with D hard to call. Trimming stripped 4 bases from V and 2 bases from J, with 11 bases between. Germline V gene sequence: CDR1 LGHDT, CDR2 YNNKEL (reference sequence). This CDR3 region has 14 residues.

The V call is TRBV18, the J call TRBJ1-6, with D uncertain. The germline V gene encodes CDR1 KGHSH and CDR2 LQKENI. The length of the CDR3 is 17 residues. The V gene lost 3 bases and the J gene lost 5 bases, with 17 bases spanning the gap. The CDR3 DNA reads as TGTGCCAGCTCACCTCGGGCAGAAATTTGGGATAATTCACCCCTCCACTTT. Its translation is CASSPRAEIWDNSPLHF. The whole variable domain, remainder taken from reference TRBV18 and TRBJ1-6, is NAGVMQNPRHLVRRRGQEARLRCSPMKGHSHVYWYRQLPEEGLKFMVYLQKENIIDESGMPKERFSAEFPKEGPSILRIQQVVRGDSAAYFCASSPRAEIWDNSPLHFGNGTRLTVT.

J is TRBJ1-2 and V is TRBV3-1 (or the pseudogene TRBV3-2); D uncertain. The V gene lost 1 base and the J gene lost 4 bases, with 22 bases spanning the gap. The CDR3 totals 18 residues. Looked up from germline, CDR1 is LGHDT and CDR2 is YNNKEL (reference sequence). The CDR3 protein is CASSQGYFQDLLSYGYTF. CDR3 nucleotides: TGTGCCAGCAGCCAAGGGTACTTCCAGGACTTGTTGAGCTATGGCTACACCTTC.

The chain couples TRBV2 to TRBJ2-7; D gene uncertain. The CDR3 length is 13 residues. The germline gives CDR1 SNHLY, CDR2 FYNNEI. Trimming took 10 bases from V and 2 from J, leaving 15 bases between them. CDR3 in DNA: TGTGCCACAGCCGAGACCGGCGCCTACGAGCAGTACTTC. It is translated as CATAETGAYEQYF.